Sequencing of this T cell receptor beta chain was carried out in a study of blood T cell repertoires in COVID-19. Trimming took 2 bases from V and 3 from J, leaving 6 bases between them. The CDR3 is made up of 13 amino acids. Germline V CDR1 and CDR2: LNHDA, SQIVND (reference sequence). As processed by the authors: The authors estimated nucleated cell counts from reference gene primer amplification. Measured with immunoSEQ multiplex PCR; TCRdb has only the in-frame clones, and not every one. V, J and clone size are those of that table, while D and trimming were read from the DNA. The sample contains 250,000 to 400,000 clones, approximately 91% of which appear only once.

V gene TRBV19 combines with J gene TRBJ2-3, with D possibly matching TRBD1 (5 bases). This TCR was recovered from a man aged 55 to 70 who had recovered from COVID-19. The sample comprised PBMCs or T cells enriched from blood (not recorded which). CDR3 region: CASSIKGTDTQYF. CDR3 DNA sequence: TGTGCCAGTAGTATAAAGGGGACAGATACGCAGTATTTT.